The present TCR beta chain was sequenced within a study of a mutant IDH1 vaccine in newly diagnosed glioma. For the study at large: The study started vaccination 4-6 weeks after radiotherapy alone, or with temozolomide cycles. At week 47 came visit V13, while visit V12 had come at week 35. Study findings and constraints: Vaccination induced immune responses in 93.3% of patients.

With 1 base removed from V and 0 bases from J, the gap between germline ends came to 13 bases. The CDR3 loop spans 17 amino acids. The V gene's germline CDR1 is SGHDT and CDR2 YYEEEE. Time point defined: week 47, end of study. Topical imiquimod accompanied each vaccine dose, which consisted of 300 ug of mutant IDH1 20-mer peptide. New IDH1-mutant, ATRX-lost WHO grade 3 or 4 astrocytomas occurred in donors. The assay was immunoSEQ multiplex PCR, and TCRdb's table has in-frame clones only and misses some. The sample shows about 56,000 clones, about 80% of them seen only once. Turning to this clone: Its antigen is unidentified.

Sequenced material: PBMCs, taken from a glioma patient whose treatment included an IDH1 peptide vaccine. This receptor was taken from a man in his forties or fifties with glioma. V and J are TRBV5-6 and TRBJ2-2, with a weak D call TRBD1 (6 bases). The CDR3 DNA is TGTGCCAGCAGCTTGTTACCGGACAGCGCGAACACCGGGGAGCTGTTTTTT. Translated, it gives CASSLLPDSANTGELFF.